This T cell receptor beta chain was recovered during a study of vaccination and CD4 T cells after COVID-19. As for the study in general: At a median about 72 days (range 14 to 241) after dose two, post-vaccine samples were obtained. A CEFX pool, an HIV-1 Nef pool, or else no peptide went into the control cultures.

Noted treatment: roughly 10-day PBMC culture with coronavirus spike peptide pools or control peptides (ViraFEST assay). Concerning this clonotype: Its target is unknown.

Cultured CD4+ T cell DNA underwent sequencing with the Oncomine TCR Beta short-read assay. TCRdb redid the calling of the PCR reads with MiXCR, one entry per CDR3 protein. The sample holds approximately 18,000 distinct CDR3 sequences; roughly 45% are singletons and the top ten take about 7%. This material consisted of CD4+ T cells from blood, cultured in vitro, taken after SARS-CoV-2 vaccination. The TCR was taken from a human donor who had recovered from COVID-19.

CDR3: CASSHPSGRASYEQYF. In DNA form, the CDR3 reads TGTGCCAGCAGCCATCCCAGCGGGAGGGCCTCCTACGAGCAGTACTTC. The V call is TRBV4-2, the J call TRBJ2-7, with 10 bases identical to TRBD2. The CDR3 length is 16 residues. Losses at the gene ends were 3 bases for V and 0 bases for J; bases not matched to a gene: 5. Germline lookup yields CDR1 LGHNA and CDR2 YNFKEQ.